This T cell receptor (beta chain) was sequenced for a study of blood T cell repertoires in COVID-19. This CDR3 has 17 amino acids. Per germline, CDR1 LGHNA and CDR2 YNFKEQ. Trimming cost V 2 bases and J 4 bases; bases outside gene matches: 9. The data were produced by immunoSEQ multiplex PCR, yet TCRdb's version contains in-frame clones alone and is incomplete. The table shows 300,000 or so clones, with around 86% occurring only once. The J gene is TRBJ2-3, the V gene TRBV4-2; TRBD2 aligns across 10 bases. This receptor was taken from a woman in her thirties or forties with acute COVID-19. Sequencing was performed on PBMCs or T cells enriched from blood (not recorded which). The CDR3 loop is CASSQKGGLAGADTQYF. CDR3 sequence (DNA): TGTGCCAGCAGCCAAAAAGGTGGGCTAGCGGGAGCAGATACGCAGTATTTT.